This T cell receptor (beta chain) stems from a study of T cell responses to AZD1222 COVID-19 vaccine. A note on this clone: Its cognate antigen is unknown.

TCRdb keeps only in-frame clones here, not all; method: immunoSEQ multiplex PCR. Found here are about 120,000 clones, 88% of them singletons; the top ten hold over 5.5%. The CDR3 spans 14 residues. Between the trimmed V and J ends, which lost 5 bases and 5 bases, there was a span of 13 bases. Germline V gene data show CDR1 as MGHDK and CDR2 as SYGVNS. Study-wide results and caveats: Rises in breadth and depth of Spike-specific TCRs came after two AZD1222 doses.

Source: peripheral blood, taken on day 0 of AZD1222 vaccination. The chain recombines TRBV25-1 with TRBJ1-5; no clear D. This sequence was found in an adult in good health. The CDR3 loop reads CASSSPEGHQPQHF. In DNA, the CDR3 is TGTGCCAGCAGTTCCCCGGAAGGACATCAGCCCCAGCATTTT.